Listed below are T cell receptor beta chains from one sample, sequenced in a study of early T cells in non-severe SARS-CoV-2 infection. TCRdb recomputed calls from the 5' RACE reads with MiXCR, one row per CDR3 protein. The sample gives some 71,000 distinct CDR3 sequences, about 12% of which show up once; 5% to 6.5% is in the top ten. The sequenced material came from whole blood. The receptors come from an adult who was a healthcare worker with PCR-confirmed SARS-CoV-2 infection or an uninfected control (not recorded which). Each CDR3 is given with its conserved first and last residue. Fields, in order: J gene, D gene, V gene, CDR3 length, clone size, CDR3 protein, CDR3 DNA. The D gene is left open where the match is weak. The size of a clone is reported for some rows only, either as once, few or many, or as a class for expanded clones.

J gene: TRBJ2-7
D gene: NA
V gene: TRBV5-1
CDR3 length: 13
clone size: NA
CDR3 protein: CASSVARGYEQYF
CDR3 DNA: TGCGCCAGCAGCGTAGCCAGGGGATACGAGCAGTACTTC

J gene: TRBJ2-2
D gene: NA
V gene: TRBV5-1
CDR3 length: 14
clone size: NA
CDR3 protein: CASGRGTNTGELFF
CDR3 DNA: TGCGCCAGCGGGCGGGGCACCAACACCGGGGAGCTGTTTTTT

J gene: TRBJ2-2
D gene: NA
V gene: TRBV11-2
CDR3 length: 14
clone size: many
CDR3 protein: CASSLGSITGELFF
CDR3 DNA: TGTGCCAGCAGCTTAGGCAGCATAACCGGGGAGCTGTTTTTT

J gene: TRBJ1-2
D gene: TRBD1
V gene: TRBV20-1
CDR3 length: 13
clone size: NA
CDR3 protein: CSARDGTGRGYTF
CDR3 DNA: TGCAGTGCTAGAGATGGGACAGGGAGAGGCTACACCTTC

J gene: TRBJ1-1
D gene: TRBD1
V gene: TRBV6-5
CDR3 length: 15
clone size: NA
CDR3 protein: CASSYSFTGGDEAFF
CDR3 DNA: TGTGCCAGCAGTTACTCGTTTACAGGGGGTGATGAAGCTTTCTTT

J gene: TRBJ2-3
D gene: NA
V gene: TRBV9
CDR3 length: 16
clone size: NA
CDR3 protein: CASTRTPSGVPDTQYF
CDR3 DNA: TGTGCCAGCACCCGTACCCCCTCGGGGGTGCCAGATACGCAGTATTTT

J gene: TRBJ2-7
D gene: NA
V gene: TRBV5-1
CDR3 length: 13
clone size: NA
CDR3 protein: CASSRDRSYEQYF
CDR3 DNA: TGCGCCAGCAGCCGGGACCGATCCTACGAGCAGTACTTC

J gene: TRBJ1-5
D gene: NA
V gene: TRBV10-3
CDR3 length: 15
clone size: many
CDR3 protein: CAIRAGLNSNQPQHF
CDR3 DNA: TGTGCCATCAGAGCGGGACTGAATAGCAATCAGCCCCAGCATTTT

J gene: TRBJ2-5
D gene: NA
V gene: TRBV7-7
CDR3 length: 13
clone size: few
CDR3 protein: CASSFPPQETQYF
CDR3 DNA: TGTGCTAGCAGCTTCCCCCCGCAAGAGACCCAGTACTTC

J gene: TRBJ1-5
D gene: NA
V gene: TRBV24-1
CDR3 length: 13
clone size: many
CDR3 protein: CATSDLPNQPQHF
CDR3 DNA: TGTGCCACCAGTGATTTGCCGAATCAGCCCCAGCATTTT

J gene: TRBJ2-5
D gene: NA
V gene: TRBV7-9
CDR3 length: 14
clone size: few
CDR3 protein: CAHRGAYQQETQYF
CDR3 DNA: TGTGCCCACCGGGGGGCATACCAACAAGAGACCCAGTACTTC

J gene: TRBJ1-6
D gene: NA
V gene: TRBV27
CDR3 length: 16
clone size: NA
CDR3 protein: CASSPRKAYYNSPLHF
CDR3 DNA: TGTGCCAGCAGTCCCCGGAAAGCCTATTATAATTCACCCCTCCACTTT

J gene: TRBJ1-3
D gene: NA
V gene: TRBV11-2
CDR3 length: 21
clone size: few
CDR3 protein: CASSGKRRQDLRTSSGNTIYF
CDR3 DNA: TGTGCCAGCAGCGGCAAGAGGCGTCAGGACCTCAGGACGAGCTCTGGAAACACTATATATTTT

J gene: TRBJ2-3
D gene: NA
V gene: TRBV7-9
CDR3 length: 16
clone size: few
CDR3 protein: CASSPRGTPSEDTQYF
CDR3 DNA: TGTGCCAGCAGCCCGAGGGGGACCCCTAGTGAGGATACGCAGTATTTT

J gene: TRBJ1-3
D gene: TRBD1
V gene: TRBV7-2
CDR3 length: 17
clone size: many
CDR3 protein: CASSLGQGRASGNTIYF
CDR3 DNA: TGTGCCAGCAGCTTAGGACAGGGGAGAGCCTCTGGAAACACCATATATTTT

J gene: TRBJ1-2
D gene: NA
V gene: TRBV29-1
CDR3 length: 13
clone size: NA
CDR3 protein: CSVEMGVGHGYTF
CDR3 DNA: TGCAGCGTTGAAATGGGGGTAGGCCATGGCTACACCTTC

J gene: TRBJ2-5
D gene: NA
V gene: TRBV11-2
CDR3 length: 14
clone size: few
CDR3 protein: CASSFVPRRETQYF
CDR3 DNA: TGTGCCAGCAGCTTTGTGCCTCGTCGGGAGACCCAGTACTTC

J gene: TRBJ1-2
D gene: NA
V gene: TRBV5-8
CDR3 length: 14
clone size: few
CDR3 protein: CASSLVGAVNGYTF
CDR3 DNA: TGTGCCAGCAGCTTGGTAGGGGCTGTGAATGGCTACACCTTC

J gene: TRBJ2-7
D gene: NA
V gene: TRBV4-2
CDR3 length: 15
clone size: few
CDR3 protein: CASSQEAGSSREQYF
CDR3 DNA: TGTGCCAGCAGCCAAGAGGCAGGGTCCAGCCGCGAGCAGTACTTC

J gene: TRBJ2-3
D gene: NA
V gene: TRBV14
CDR3 length: 15
clone size: NA
CDR3 protein: CASSQDFPRVNTQYF
CDR3 DNA: TGTGCCAGCAGCCAAGATTTTCCCAGGGTGAATACGCAGTATTTT

J gene: TRBJ1-1
D gene: NA
V gene: TRBV11-1
CDR3 length: 15
clone size: many
CDR3 protein: CASSLGGAGNTEAFF
CDR3 DNA: TGTGCCAGCAGCTTGGGAGGGGCGGGGAACACTGAAGCTTTCTTT

J gene: TRBJ1-1
D gene: NA
V gene: TRBV5-4
CDR3 length: 16
clone size: NA
CDR3 protein: CASSPPGSAMNTEAFF
CDR3 DNA: TGTGCCAGCAGCCCCCCGGGGTCAGCCATGAACACTGAAGCTTTCTTT

J gene: TRBJ2-7
D gene: TRBD2
V gene: TRBV12-3/TRBV12-4
CDR3 length: 15
clone size: few
CDR3 protein: CASSLTLAGSAGTYF
CDR3 DNA: TGTGCCAGCAGTTTAACCCTAGCGGGGTCAGCCGGGACGTACTTC

J gene: TRBJ1-5
D gene: TRBD1
V gene: TRBV9
CDR3 length: 14
clone size: few
CDR3 protein: CASSPGQGQQPQHF
CDR3 DNA: TGTGCCAGCAGCCCGGGACAGGGCCAGCAGCCCCAGCATTTT

J gene: TRBJ2-2
D gene: NA
V gene: TRBV7-9
CDR3 length: 15
clone size: many
CDR3 protein: CASSQGAHNTGELFF
CDR3 DNA: TGTGCCAGCAGCCAAGGGGCGCACAACACCGGGGAGCTGTTTTTT

J gene: TRBJ1-2
D gene: NA
V gene: TRBV20-1
CDR3 length: 13
clone size: many
CDR3 protein: CSASGAVNYGYTF
CDR3 DNA: TGCAGTGCTAGCGGGGCAGTAAACTATGGCTACACCTTC

J gene: TRBJ1-2
D gene: TRBD1
V gene: TRBV2
CDR3 length: 14
clone size: few
CDR3 protein: CASSGKQGATGYTF
CDR3 DNA: TGTGCCAGCAGTGGGAAACAGGGGGCCACTGGCTACACCTTC

J gene: TRBJ1-1
D gene: NA
V gene: TRBV20-1
CDR3 length: 14
clone size: NA
CDR3 protein: CSARHPGGPGEAFF
CDR3 DNA: TGCAGTGCTAGACACCCGGGAGGGCCGGGTGAAGCTTTCTTT

J gene: TRBJ1-6
D gene: NA
V gene: TRBV6-4
CDR3 length: 14
clone size: few
CDR3 protein: CASSQTGLNSPLHF
CDR3 DNA: TGTGCCAGCAGTCAAACAGGTCTAAATTCACCCCTCCACTTT

J gene: TRBJ1-4
D gene: NA
V gene: TRBV12-3/TRBV12-4
CDR3 length: 13
clone size: few
CDR3 protein: CASSFTVGEKLFF
CDR3 DNA: TGTGCCAGCAGTTTCACTGTTGGTGAAAAACTGTTTTTT

J gene: TRBJ2-2
D gene: NA
V gene: TRBV25-1
CDR3 length: 15
clone size: many
CDR3 protein: CASQLSGGSTGELFF
CDR3 DNA: TGTGCCAGCCAACTCTCGGGCGGAAGCACCGGGGAGCTGTTTTTT

J gene: TRBJ2-7
D gene: NA
V gene: TRBV7-9
CDR3 length: 14
clone size: NA
CDR3 protein: CASSLEVGAGEQYF
CDR3 DNA: TGTGCCAGCAGCTTAGAAGTAGGGGCGGGCGAGCAGTACTTC

J gene: TRBJ1-1
D gene: NA
V gene: TRBV7-6
CDR3 length: 15
clone size: many
CDR3 protein: CASSLSPGQNTEAFF
CDR3 DNA: TGTGCCAGCAGCTTATCGCCGGGACAGAACACTGAAGCTTTCTTT

J gene: TRBJ2-2
D gene: NA
V gene: TRBV7-8
CDR3 length: 16
clone size: many
CDR3 protein: CASSLYLGSGTGELFF
CDR3 DNA: TGTGCCAGCAGCTTATATTTAGGTAGCGGCACCGGGGAGCTGTTTTTT

J gene: TRBJ1-1
D gene: NA
V gene: TRBV5-1
CDR3 length: 12
clone size: many
CDR3 protein: CASSLDLGEAFF
CDR3 DNA: TGCGCCAGCAGCTTGGATTTGGGTGAAGCTTTCTTT

J gene: TRBJ2-2
D gene: NA
V gene: TRBV29-1
CDR3 length: 12
clone size: NA
CDR3 protein: CSVERGTGELFF
CDR3 DNA: TGCAGCGTTGAGAGGGGGACCGGGGAGCTGTTTTTT

J gene: TRBJ2-5
D gene: TRBD1
V gene: TRBV6-6
CDR3 length: 15
clone size: NA
CDR3 protein: CASSYSKGQVETQYF
CDR3 DNA: TGTGCCAGCAGTTACTCGAAAGGACAGGTGGAGACCCAGTACTTC

J gene: TRBJ2-5
D gene: NA
V gene: TRBV29-1
CDR3 length: 12
clone size: NA
CDR3 protein: CSVASAQETQYF
CDR3 DNA: TGCAGCGTTGCGTCGGCGCAAGAGACCCAGTACTTC

J gene: TRBJ2-3
D gene: NA
V gene: TRBV6-2/TRBV6-3
CDR3 length: 15
clone size: few
CDR3 protein: CASRRDWRGTDTQYF
CDR3 DNA: TGTGCCAGCAGGCGAGACTGGCGGGGTACAGATACGCAGTATTTT

J gene: TRBJ2-2
D gene: NA
V gene: TRBV7-3
CDR3 length: 13
clone size: NA
CDR3 protein: CASRGGPTGELFF
CDR3 DNA: TGTGCCAGCCGAGGGGGGCCCACCGGGGAGCTGTTTTTT